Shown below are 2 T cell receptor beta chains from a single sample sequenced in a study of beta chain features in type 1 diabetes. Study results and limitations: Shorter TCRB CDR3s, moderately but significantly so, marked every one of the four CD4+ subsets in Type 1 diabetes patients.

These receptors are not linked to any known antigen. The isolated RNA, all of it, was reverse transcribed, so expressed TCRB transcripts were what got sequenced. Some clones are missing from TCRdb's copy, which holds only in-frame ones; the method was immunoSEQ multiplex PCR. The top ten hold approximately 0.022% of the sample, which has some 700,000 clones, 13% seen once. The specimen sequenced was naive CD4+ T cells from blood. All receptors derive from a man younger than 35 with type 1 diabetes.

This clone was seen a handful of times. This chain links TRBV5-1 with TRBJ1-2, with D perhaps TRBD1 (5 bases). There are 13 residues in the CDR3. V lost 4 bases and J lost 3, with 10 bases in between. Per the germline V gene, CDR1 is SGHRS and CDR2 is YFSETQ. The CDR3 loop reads CASSAGTDYGYTF. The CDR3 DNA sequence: TGCGCCAGCAGCGCCGGGACTGACTATGGCTACACCTTC.

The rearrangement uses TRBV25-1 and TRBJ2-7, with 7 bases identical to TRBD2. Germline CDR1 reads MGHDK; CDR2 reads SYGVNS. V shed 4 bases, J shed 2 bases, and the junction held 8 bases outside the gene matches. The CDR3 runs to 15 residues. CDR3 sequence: CASSVRGTSAYEQYF. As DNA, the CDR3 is TGTGCCAGCAGTGTGCGGGGGACGAGCGCCTACGAGCAGTACTTC.